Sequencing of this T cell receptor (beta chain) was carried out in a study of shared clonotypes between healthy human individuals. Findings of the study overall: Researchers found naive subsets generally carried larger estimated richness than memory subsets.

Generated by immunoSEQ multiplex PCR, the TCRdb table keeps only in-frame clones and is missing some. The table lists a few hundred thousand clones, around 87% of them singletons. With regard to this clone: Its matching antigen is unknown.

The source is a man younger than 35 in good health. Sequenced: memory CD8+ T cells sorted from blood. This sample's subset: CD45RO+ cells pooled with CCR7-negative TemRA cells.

The CDR3 loop is CASSSALGEQFF. The CDR3 nucleotides read TGTGCCAGCAGTTCCGCCTTAGGAGAGCAGTTCTTC. The V gene is TRBV27, the J gene TRBJ2-1; D is uncertain. This CDR3 has 12 residues. Germline V gene lookup returns CDR1 MNHEY and CDR2 SMNVEV (reference sequence). Between the trimmed V and J ends, which lost 4 bases and 10 bases, there was a span of 11 bases.